Presented here are 32 T cell receptor beta chains from one specimen sequenced in a study of cytomegalovirus exposure and HLA in healthy donors. The PCR was carried out with 60 Vbeta primers and 13 Jbeta primers. Profiling relied on immunoSEQ multiplex PCR, and the TCRdb table lists in-frame clones only, not all of them. The repertoire consists of under 300,000 clones, with 70% to 90% occurring once and the leading ten covering 1.5% to 2.5%. Sample: PBMCs. These receptors came from a middle-aged woman in good health and CMV-seropositive.

This rearrangement joins TRBV28 to TRBJ2-1; D is possibly TRBD2 (6 bases). Germline CDR1 reads MDHEN; CDR2 reads SYDVKM. The CDR3 loop spans 15 amino acids. With 3 bases removed from V and 7 bases from J, the gap between germline ends came to 16 bases. CDR3 sequence: CASSLTSVRKNEQFF. Here the CDR3 DNA reads TGTGCCAGCAGTTTGACTAGTGTTCGGAAGAATGAGCAGTTCTTC.

The chain joins TRBV30 to TRBJ1-2, with TRBD1 as a possible D gene (6 bases). Germline V gene lookup returns CDR1 GTSNPN and CDR2 SVGIG (reference sequence). The CDR3 extends over 13 amino acids. V was pared by 5 bases and J by 4 bases, with 14 bases between. In nucleotides, the CDR3 is TGTGCCTGGGCCTCGGGACACCTCTATGGCTACACCTTC. Encoded protein: CAWASGHLYGYTF.

The chain recombines TRBV18 with TRBJ1-1; 7 bases are a match to TRBD1. Per germline, CDR1 KGHSH and CDR2 LQKENI. The CDR3 is 16 amino acids. Trimming cost V 2 bases and J 1 base; bases outside gene matches: 7. The CDR3 sequence is CASSPTPAGGNTEAFF. The CDR3 DNA reads TGTGCCAGCTCACCAACCCCGGCAGGGGGGAACACTGAAGCTTTCTTT.

The CDR3 protein is CASRLGVIGRASYEQYF. For the CDR3, the DNA is TGTGCAAGTCGCTTAGGTGTAATCGGGAGGGCCTCCTACGAGCAGTACTTC. This chain uses TRBV12-2 with TRBJ2-5; the table's D call, TRBD2, has no DNA check behind it. TRBJ2-7 explains the end of the DNA better; the J call may be wrong. TRBV12-2 is annotated as a pseudogene. CDR3 length: 17 residues.

The chain carries TRBV27 and TRBJ2-3; TRBD2 might be the D (6 bases). Trimming shortened V by 6 bases and J by 4 bases, and 17 bases separated the two germline ends. This CDR3 is built from 15 residues. The germline CDR1 and CDR2 sequences are MNHEY and SMNVEV (reference sequence). The chain's CDR3 is CASSDYGGRPDTQYF. CDR3 coding DNA: TGTGCCAGCAGCGACTACGGGGGTCGCCCAGATACGCAGTATTTT.

This chain joins TRBV28 and TRBJ2-7; a possible D gene is TRBD2 (6 bases). The CDR3 sequence is 13 residues long. V dropped 3 bases and J dropped 6 bases, with 12 bases sitting between them. Germline CDR1 reads MDHEN; CDR2 reads SYDVKM. The CDR3 loop is CASSFRGTGEQYF. CDR3 DNA sequence: TGTGCCAGCAGTTTCCGGGGGACTGGCGAGCAGTACTTC.

The V call is TRBV7-2, the J call TRBJ2-7; maybe TRBD1 (7 bases). Trimming took off 5 bases at V and 0 bases at J, with 11 bases between the two ends. The CDR3 loop spans 14 amino acids. The germline gives CDR1 SGHTA, CDR2 FQGNSA. The CDR3 spells CASSRGDSSYEQYF. For the CDR3, the DNA is TGTGCCAGCAGCAGGGGGGACAGCTCCTACGAGCAGTACTTC.

The chain recombines TRBV30 with TRBJ1-1; possible D gene TRBD1, 5 bases. From germline, CDR1 is GTSNPN and CDR2 SVGIG (reference sequence). The V end was cut by 0 bases, the J end by 11 bases, with 19 bases between. CDR3 length equals 14 residues. The CDR3 coding sequence is TGTGCCTGGAGTGTAGAGACAGCTTCTCTGTATGCTTTCTTT. Protein sequence: CAWSVETASLYAFF.

This clone appeared once. J is TRBJ2-2 and V is TRBV2; unclear D gene. The germline V gene encodes CDR1 SNHLY and CDR2 FYNNEI. V gave up 7 bases and J gave up 0 bases, with 15 bases separating them. The CDR3 consists of 16 residues. The CDR3 coding sequence is TGTGCCAGCACCAGAGGTAGTCTTTCGAACACCGGGGAGCTGTTTTTT. This sequence encodes CASTRGSLSNTGELFF.

This clone was recorded once. The V call is TRBV7-8, the J call TRBJ1-1; TRBD1 might be the D (6 bases). CDR1 and CDR2 from the germline V gene are SGHVS and FQNEAQ. Trimming took off 6 bases at V and 6 bases at J, with 17 bases between the two ends. The CDR3 extends over 14 amino acids. CDR3 in DNA: TGTGCCAGCAGGCAAACAGGGATCTCGGCTGAAGCTTTCTTT. It specifies CASRQTGISAEAFF.

The V gene is TRBV27, the J gene TRBJ1-2, with TRBD1 matching over 9 bases. Germline V gene sequence: CDR1 MNHEY, CDR2 SMNVEV (reference sequence). The CDR3 is 16 amino acids. Trimming took 4 bases from V and 7 from J; bases not matched to a gene: 13. CDR3 coding DNA: TGTGCCAGCAGTTCGACTCAGGACAGGGGAATCGGTGGCTACACCTTC. Translated: CASSSTQDRGIGGYTF.

The chain is built from TRBV28 and TRBJ2-1, with D perhaps matching TRBD2 (5 bases). In germline, CDR1 is MDHEN, CDR2 SYDVKM. Trimming took 10 bases from V and 7 from J, leaving 14 bases between them. The CDR3 is made up of 12 amino acids. The CDR3 coding sequence is TGTGCCATCCTTGGGAGTTTGAATGAGCAGTTCTTC. Encoded protein: CAILGSLNEQFF. The full variable domain, its missing parts supplied by reference TRBV28 and TRBJ2-1, is DVKVTQSSRYLVKRTGEKVFLECVQDMDHENMFWYRQDPGLGLRLIYFSYDVKMKEKGDIPEGYSVSREKKERFSLILESASTNQTSMYLCAILGSLNEQFFGPGTRLTVL.

This clone was observed a few times. The genes are TRBV7-8 and TRBJ2-7; the D is unclear. This CDR3 spans 12 amino acids. Germline V gene sequence: CDR1 SGHVS, CDR2 FQNEAQ. Trimming cost V 2 bases and J 2 bases, with 4 bases left between them. The CDR3 bases are TGTGCCAGCAGCTTACAGACCTACGAGCAGTACTTC. Translation gives CASSLQTYEQYF.

The chain recombines TRBV6-5 with TRBJ2-1; D possibly corresponds to TRBD1 (6 bases). This CDR3 has 13 residues. Germline CDR1 reads MNHEY; CDR2 reads SVGAGI. V was pared by 6 bases and J by 7 bases, with 13 bases between. DNA for the CDR3: TGTGCCAGCAGCCGGCCCCAGGGGAATGAGCAGTTCTTC. It specifies CASSRPQGNEQFF.

The chain has TRBV5-6 and TRBJ1-5, with D unclear. The V gene lost 2 bases and the J gene lost 4 bases, with 10 bases spanning the gap. Per the germline V gene, CDR1 is SGHDT and CDR2 is YYEEEE. The length of the CDR3 is 14 residues. CDR3: CASSFFQINQPQHF. The CDR3 DNA reads TGTGCCAGCAGCTTCTTCCAGATTAATCAGCCCCAGCATTTT. The full variable domain, rest sourced from reference TRBV5-6 and TRBJ1-5, is DAGVTQSPTHLIKTRGQQVTLRCSPKSGHDTVSWYQQALGQGPQFIFQYYEEEERQRGNFPDRFSGHQFPNYSSELNVNALLLGDSALYLCASSFFQINQPQHFGDGTRLSIL.

The rearrangement joins TRBV2 to TRBJ2-1; 15 bases are a match to TRBD2. The CDR3 loop spans 16 amino acids. The V gene's germline CDR1 is SNHLY and CDR2 FYNNEI. Trimming removed 7 bases from V and 8 bases from J; junction bases left unmatched: 9. The CDR3 DNA sequence: TGTGCCAGCACCTTCCCGGGACTAGCGGGAGGCTATGAGCAGTTCTTC. It yields the protein CASTFPGLAGGYEQFF.

J is TRBJ1-6 and V is TRBV2; TRBD1 is a possible D gene (5 bases). This CDR3 has 11 amino acids. With 7 bases removed from V and 10 bases from J, the gap between germline ends came to 8 bases. CDR1 is SNHLY, CDR2 FYNNEI, per germline. The CDR3, as DNA: TGTGCCAGCACGGGGGTGTCACCCCTCCACTTT. Its protein product is CASTGVSPLHF.

This clone was seen only a few times. V usage is TRBV28 and J usage is TRBJ2-1; the D gene is possibly TRBD2 (5 bases). The germline gives CDR1 MDHEN, CDR2 SYDVKM. Trimming removed 8 bases from V and 4 bases from J, with 15 bases in between. This CDR3 is 14 amino acids long. The CDR3 region is CASRPPGGYNEQFF. As DNA, the CDR3 is TGTGCCAGCCGGCCCCCCGGAGGTTACAATGAGCAGTTCTTC.

This rearrangement joins TRBV7-9 to TRBJ2-1; 7 bases align to TRBD2. The trim removed 6 bases at V and 4 bases at J, leaving 9 bases unmatched. Germline V gives CDR1 SEHNR, CDR2 FQNEAQ (reference sequence). The CDR3 extends over 15 amino acids. The CDR3 reads CASSLTAGPYNEQFF. CDR3 DNA: TGTGCCAGCAGTCTTACAGCGGGGCCATACAATGAGCAGTTCTTC.

The chain joins TRBV6-5 to TRBJ2-3; 9 bases fit TRBD2. This CDR3 has 16 residues. Germline assignment: CDR1 MNHEY and CDR2 SVGAGI. Losses at the gene ends were 4 bases for V and 2 bases for J; bases not matched to a gene: 7. This CDR3 reads CASSFSGTSNTDTQYF. The CDR3 coding sequence is TGTGCCAGCAGTTTCTCCGGGACTAGCAACACAGATACGCAGTATTTT.

This clone appeared once. The chain combines TRBV30 with TRBJ2-3, with 9 bases lining up with TRBD2. CDR1 is GTSNPN and CDR2 is SVGIG in the germline V gene (reference sequence). The V gene end was trimmed by 4 bases and the J gene end by 8 bases; junction bases not matched to a gene: 4. This CDR3 comprises 12 residues. CDR3 DNA sequence: TGTGCCTGGAAGGCTAGCGGGATTACGCAGTATTTT. Translated: CAWKASGITQYF. Full variable domain (missing parts from reference TRBV30 and TRBJ2-3): SQTIHQWPATLVQPVGSPLSLECTVEGTSNPNLYWYRQAAGRGLQLLFYSVGIGQISSEVPQNLSASRPQDRQFILSSKKLLLSDSGFYLCAWKASGITQYFGPGTRLTVL.

The rearrangement links TRBV6-4 to TRBJ2-1, with 8 bases matching TRBD1. Per the germline V gene, CDR1 is MRHNA and CDR2 is SNTAGT. Trimming cost V 5 bases and J 1 base; bases outside gene matches: 4. The CDR3 has 15 residues. CDR3 sequence: CASSLDRVSYNEQFF. CDR3 in DNA: TGTGCCAGCAGTCTGGACAGGGTGTCCTACAATGAGCAGTTCTTC.

CDR3 in amino acids: CASSHENAGTGAGYTF. For the CDR3, the DNA is TGTGCCAGCAGCCATGAAAACGCGGGAACCGGGGCGGGCTACACCTTC. This chain uses TRBV7-9 with TRBJ1-2; TRBD1 is a possible D gene (5 bases). This CDR3 is 16 amino acids long. Trimming pared 5 bases from V and 8 bases from J, leaving 24 bases between. The V gene's germline CDR1 is SEHNR and CDR2 FQNEAQ (reference sequence).

V gene TRBV5-1 combines with J gene TRBJ1-3, with 7 bases that match TRBD2. The DNA end is a closer match to TRBJ2-2, so the J assignment may be wrong. CDR1 and CDR2 (germline): SGHRS, YFSETQ. The CDR3 sequence is 15 residues long. The chain's CDR3 is CASMLTGGNTGELFF. DNA for the CDR3: TGCGCCAGCATGTTAACGGGAGGGAACACCGGGGAGCTGTTTTTT.

V gene TRBV5-4 combines with J gene TRBJ2-1; 9 bases map to TRBD1. Germline trimming cut 4 bases from V and 8 bases from J; bases unmatched to any gene: 13. The CDR3 extends over 16 amino acids. The germline V gene encodes CDR1 SGHNT and CDR2 YYREEE (reference sequence). The CDR3 region has the DNA TGTGCCAGCAGCACACTTAGGGGACAGGGAGGGGATGAGCAGTTCTTC. Protein sequence: CASSTLRGQGGDEQFF.

J is TRBJ1-1 and V is TRBV9, with D tentatively TRBD1 (5 bases). Germline lookup yields CDR1 SGDLS and CDR2 YYNGEE. V was clipped by 0 bases and J by 11 bases, with 20 bases between them. CDR3 size: 15 residues. CDR3: CASSVGAGLALGAFF. In DNA form, the CDR3 reads TGTGCCAGCAGCGTAGGGGCAGGGTTAGCCCTAGGGGCTTTCTTT.

This clone was seen once. This chain connects TRBV9 to TRBJ2-5; TRBD2 aligns across 13 bases. Unmatched junction bases numbered 3, after V lost 1 base and J lost 3 bases. Germline values: CDR1 SGDLS, CDR2 YYNGEE. The CDR3 runs 16 residues. CDR3 DNA sequence: TGTGCCAGCAGCGTAACCGGGACTAGCGGGAAAGAGACCCAGTACTTC. Its translation is CASSVTGTSGKETQYF.

The V gene is TRBV5-4, the J gene TRBJ2-1; TRBD2 aligns across 7 bases. There are 16 residues in the CDR3. Germline trimming cut 4 bases from V and 2 bases from J; bases unmatched to any gene: 9. Germline CDR1 reads SGHNT; CDR2 reads YYREEE (reference sequence). The CDR3 sequence: CASSDSLARTYNEQFF. The CDR3 nucleotides are TGTGCCAGCAGCGACTCACTAGCGAGAACCTACAATGAGCAGTTCTTC. Filled out from reference TRBV5-4 and TRBJ2-1, the complete variable domain reads ETGVTQSPTHLIKTRGQQVTLRCSSQSGHNTVSWYQQALGQGPQFIFQYYREEENGRGNFPPRFSGLQFPNYSSELNVNALELDDSALYLCASSDSLARTYNEQFFGPGTRLTVL.

This clone has only one observation. This chain connects TRBV6-5 to TRBJ1-1; TRBD1 is a possible D gene (5 bases). V was clipped by 5 bases and J by 2 bases, with 12 bases between them. Germline V gene lookup returns CDR1 MNHEY and CDR2 SVGAGI. The CDR3 is 14 amino acids. DNA for the CDR3: TGTGCCAGCAGTGTCGGGACTTCAAACACTGAAGCTTTCTTT. Translation: CASSVGTSNTEAFF.

A single count supports this clone. CDR3 loop: CASSQERAGRETQYF. The CDR3 DNA follows: TGCGCCAGCAGCCAAGAGAGGGCAGGGAGGGAGACCCAGTACTTC. The chain links TRBV4-3 to TRBJ2-5; maybe TRBD2 (6 bases). CDR3 size: 15 residues. V was trimmed by 0 bases and J by 5 bases, leaving 13 bases between them. Per germline, CDR1 LGHNA and CDR2 YSLEER.

CDR3 DNA sequence: TGTGCCAGCAGCTTCCAAGCGCGTTCCAATGAGCAGTTCTTC. This encodes CASSFQARSNEQFF. This sequence joins TRBV7-2 and TRBJ2-1; D unresolved. The CDR3 spans 14 residues. Germline CDR1 and CDR2: SGHTA and FQGNSA. V shed 3 bases and J shed 6 bases, with 12 bases lying between them. Complete variable domain (other parts from reference TRBV7-2 and TRBJ2-1): GAGVSQSPSNKVTEKGKDVELRCDPISGHTALYWYRQSLGQGLEFLIYFQGNSAPDKSGLPSDRFSAERTGGSVSTLTIQRTQQEDSAVYLCASSFQARSNEQFFGPGTRLTVL.

The V call is TRBV18, the J call TRBJ2-7; 8 nucleotides align to TRBD2. V gave up 6 bases and J gave up 4 bases; unmatched junction bases: 8. Germline V lookup: CDR1 KGHSH, CDR2 LQKENI. CDR3 length equals 14 residues. The CDR3 loop is CASSSSGSHYEQYF. The CDR3 bases are TGTGCCAGCTCCTCCAGCGGGAGTCATTACGAGCAGTACTTC.